Given below is one T cell receptor beta chain in context. These data come from a study of blood T cell repertoires in COVID-19. Study-wide background: Sites in the United States, Italy and Spain provided acute and convalescent COVID-19 samples. T cells, B-cell-depleted T cells, or PBMCs supplied cDNA or gDNA.

Study processing details: Reference gene primer amplification in the assay estimated nucleated cell counts. Profiled with immunoSEQ multiplex PCR; TCRdb holds only in-frame clones, not every one. V, J and clone size are taken as reported in that table, and D and trimming were inferred from the DNA itself. Here the sample spans roughly 120,000 clones, approximately 82% being singletons. Between the trimmed V and J ends, which lost 7 bases and 1 base, there was a span of 17 bases. Germline V gene lookup returns CDR1 LNHDA and CDR2 SQIVND (reference sequence). The CDR3 spans 16 residues. This receptor was identified in a woman in her sixties with acute or convalescent COVID-19. V usage is TRBV19 and J usage is TRBJ1-5; D not resolved. Source material: peripheral blood. CDR3 DNA: TGTGCCAGTACCGATGGGAGAGGGATGAGCAATCAGCCCCAGCATTTT. It specifies CASTDGRGMSNQPQHF.